The clone carrying this TCR beta chain has just a few counts. What it recognizes is unknown. This entry belongs to a study of identical twins. Overall study findings and caveats: A lower insertion count was a feature of abundant cord blood beta clonotypes, with no such feature in memory repertoires. Because invariant MAIT and iNKT cells could be present, zero-insertion analyses could be partly confounded. Among out-of-frame alpha sequences shared by twins, low generation probability occurred in excess.

The CDR3 runs 14 residues. The V gene's germline CDR1 is MNHNS and CDR2 SASEGT. Healthy Caucasian donors formed the entire cohort. MiXCR, run by TCRdb on the 5' RACE reads, gives a single entry per CDR3 protein. The repertoire has 100,000 or so distinct CDR3 sequences, 5.9% of them found once; the top ten carry approximately 12%. This receptor was obtained from a woman in her 50s in good health. V gene TRBV6-1 combines with J gene TRBJ2-7; 7 bases agree with TRBD1. The sample taken for sequencing was memory T cells sorted from blood. Here the CDR3 reads CVSTQGDRRGEQYV. CDR3 coding DNA: TGTGTCAGCACCCAAGGGGACAGACGGGGCGAGCAGTACGTC.